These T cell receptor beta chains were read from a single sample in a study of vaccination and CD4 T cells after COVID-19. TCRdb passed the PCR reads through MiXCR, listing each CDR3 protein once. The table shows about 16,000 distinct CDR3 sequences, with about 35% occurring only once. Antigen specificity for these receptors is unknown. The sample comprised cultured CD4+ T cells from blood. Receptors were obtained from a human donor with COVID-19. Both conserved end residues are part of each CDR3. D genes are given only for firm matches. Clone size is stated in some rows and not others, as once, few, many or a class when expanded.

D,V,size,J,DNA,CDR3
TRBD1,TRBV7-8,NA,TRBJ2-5,TGTGCCAGCAGCTGGGGACAGGGGCGATGGGAGACCCAGTACTTC,CASSWGQGRWETQYF
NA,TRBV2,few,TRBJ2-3,TGTGCCAGCAGTGACCTCCGATCCTCCAGCACAGATACGCAGTATTTT,CASSDLRSSSTDTQYF
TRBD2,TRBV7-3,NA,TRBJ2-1,TGTGCCAGCAGTCCCGGGACGGGGGGCTACAATGAGCAGTTCTTC,CASSPGTGGYNEQFF
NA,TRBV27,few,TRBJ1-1,TGTGCCAGCAGTTTCTCGGGGGCGAACACTGAAGCTTTCTTT,CASSFSGANTEAFF
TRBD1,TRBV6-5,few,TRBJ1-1,TGTGCCAGCAGTTACCACGGGACAGGGGGCGGGGCTTTCTTT,CASSYHGTGGGAFF
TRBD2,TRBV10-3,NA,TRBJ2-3,TGTGCCATCAGCGCCAGGGGAACTAGCGGGGGGGCTCAGGCAGATACGCAGTATTTT,CAISARGTSGGAQADTQYF
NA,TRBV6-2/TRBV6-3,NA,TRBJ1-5,TGTGCCAGCAGTAAATCGGACTTTAGCAATCAGCCCCAGCATTTT,CASSKSDFSNQPQHF
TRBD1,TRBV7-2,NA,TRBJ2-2,TGTGCCAGCAGCTCAGTTACAGGGGGCGACACCGGGGAGCTGTTTTTT,CASSSVTGGDTGELFF
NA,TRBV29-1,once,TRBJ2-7,TGCAGCGTTGAACAGGGACCCTACGAGCAGTACTTC,CSVEQGPYEQYF
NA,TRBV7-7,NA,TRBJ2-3,TGTGCTAGCGGCCCCGGGAGCGGCACAGATACGCAGTATTTT,CASGPGSGTDTQYF
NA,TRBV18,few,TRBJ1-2,TGTGCCAGCTCACGGTCCGACACCTATGGCTACACCTTC,CASSRSDTYGYTF
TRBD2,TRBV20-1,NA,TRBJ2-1,TGCAGTGCTAGAGAGAACGGGGGGGTCGGAGTTGCCAATGAGCAGTTCTTC,CSARENGGVGVANEQFF
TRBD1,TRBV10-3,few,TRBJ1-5,TGTGCCAGCCAGACAGGGGGCTCAAATCTTCAGCCCCAGCATTTT,CASQTGGSNLQPQHF
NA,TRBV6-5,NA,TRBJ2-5,TGTGCCAGCAGTTACTCGTCAGGGTGGGGAGAGACCCAGTACTTC,CASSYSSGWGETQYF
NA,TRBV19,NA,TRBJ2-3,TGTGCCAGTAGTATAGACCCTAGCACAGATACGCAGTATTTT,CASSIDPSTDTQYF
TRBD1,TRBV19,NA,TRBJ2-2,TGTGCCAGTACTAACAACAGGGGTGGGACCGGGGAGCTGTTTTTT,CASTNNRGGTGELFF
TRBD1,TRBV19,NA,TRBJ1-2,TGTGCCAGTAGTATATCCTTTCGGGGGGCCAGGGGGGACGATGGCTACACCTTC,CASSISFRGARGDDGYTF
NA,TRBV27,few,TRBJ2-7,TGTGCCAGCAGAAGGGGCCCTTACGAGCAGTACTTC,CASRRGPYEQYF
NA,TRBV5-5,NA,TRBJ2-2,TGTGCCAGCAGCAGGGATCCCACCGGGGAGCTGTTTTTT,CASSRDPTGELFF
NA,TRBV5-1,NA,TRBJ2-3,TGCGCCAGCAGCTTGGGGGGGACTCACGGTGCAGATACGCAGTATTTT,CASSLGGTHGADTQYF
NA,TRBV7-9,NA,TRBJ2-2,TGTGCCAGCAGCTTAGTAAGTCAGAACACCGGGGAGCTGTTTTTT,CASSLVSQNTGELFF
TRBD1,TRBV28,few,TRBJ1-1,TGTGCCAGCCATTTACCACGACAGGGGAGCACTGAAGCTTTCTTT,CASHLPRQGSTEAFF
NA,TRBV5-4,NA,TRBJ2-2,TGTGCCAGCAGCTACCCGGGGACCGCGGAGCTGTTTTTT,CASSYPGTAELFF
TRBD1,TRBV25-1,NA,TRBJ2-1,TGTGCCAGCAGTGACTACAGGGGTTTGGTTCCCTACAATGAGCAGTTCTTC,CASSDYRGLVPYNEQFF
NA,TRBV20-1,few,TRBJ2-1,TGCAGTGCAATGACAGGTGATTCCTACAATGAGCAGTTCTTC,CSAMTGDSYNEQFF
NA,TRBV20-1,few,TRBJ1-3,TGCAGTGCTAGTGGGGGGGCCGTCTCTGGAAACACCATATATTTT,CSASGGAVSGNTIYF
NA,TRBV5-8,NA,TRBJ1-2,TGTGCCAGCAGCTACAGCCATGGCTACACCTTC,CASSYSHGYTF
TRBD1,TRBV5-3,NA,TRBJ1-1,TGTGCCAGCAGCTTGGAACAGGGGGTAACGGTACCTGAAGCTTTCTTT,CASSLEQGVTVPEAFF